This T cell receptor (beta chain) was observed in a study of cytomegalovirus exposure and HLA in healthy donors. Study outcomes and limitations: Some V segments, including TRBV6-2 and TRBV6-3, were excluded as indistinguishable. There were 164 TCR beta chains listed as cytomegalovirus-associated. A later analysis found TCR association rates differed by HLA locus, highest for DRB1 and lowest for HLA-C.

This PCR relied on a set of 60 Vbeta primers and 13 Jbeta primers. TCRdb's copy holds only in-frame clones and misses some; the assay was immunoSEQ multiplex PCR. The table includes about 190,000 clones, 82% detected once. As regards this clone: Its antigen is still unknown.

The germline V gene encodes CDR1 WSHSY and CDR2 SAAADI. This CDR3 has 15 residues. Trimming cost V 11 bases and J 5 bases; bases outside gene matches: 12. V gene TRBV10-2 combines with J gene TRBJ2-3, with TRBD2 identical over 11 bases. The sequenced sample consisted of PBMCs. This TCR was sampled from a woman aged 18-35 years in good health and CMV-seronegative. CDR3 region: CAARGSGGALDTQYF. The CDR3 region has the DNA TGCGCCGCGAGGGGTAGCGGGGGGGCTTTAGATACGCAGTATTTT.